The 13 T cell receptor beta chains presented below share a single source sample, sequenced in a study of blood T cell repertoires in COVID-19. TCRdb's copy holds only in-frame clones and misses some; the assay was immunoSEQ multiplex PCR. This table has thousands of clones, approximately 80% appearing once. The specimen was peripheral blood. The receptors stem from a human donor in a cohort sampled during active COVID-19.

This clone appeared a single time. This sequence joins TRBV28 and TRBJ1-5; D gene ambiguous. This CDR3 is 14 amino acids long. The V gene's germline CDR1 is MDHEN and CDR2 SYDVKM. Trimming shortened V by 5 bases and J by 6 bases, and 14 bases separated the two germline ends. The CDR3 loop reads CASSPSLSSQPQHF. CDR3 bases: TGTGCCAGCAGTCCGTCCCTGAGTAGTCAGCCCCAGCATTTT.

This clone was picked up one time. The V and J genes are TRBV24-1 and TRBJ2-5, with a weak D call TRBD2 (6 bases). The CDR3 covers 14 residues. The germline gives CDR1 KGHDR, CDR2 SFDVKD. Trimming stripped 3 bases from V and 5 bases from J, with 12 bases between. CDR3 DNA: TGTGCCACCAGTGATATAGGGGAGGTGGAGACCCAGTACTTC. Translation: CATSDIGEVETQYF.

In regard to this clone: Its ends do not fully match the called genes, so a read error is possible. The chain is built from TRBV6-1 and TRBJ1-2, with D perhaps matching TRBD1 (5 bases). Germline V gene sequence: CDR1 MNHNS, CDR2 SASEGT. This CDR3 is built from 13 residues. CDR3 in amino acids: CASSEFREVDARF. DNA of the CDR3: TGTGCCAGCAGTGAATTCAGGGAGGTAGACGCCCGCTTC.

The gene calls are TRBV19 and TRBJ2-3; 7 bases are shared with TRBD1. From germline, CDR1 is LNHDA and CDR2 SQIVND (reference sequence). The CDR3 is made up of 15 amino acids. V was pared by 5 bases and J by 6 bases, with 11 bases of the junction left unmatched. CDR3 region: CASSETGAHIDTQYF. The CDR3 region has the DNA TGTGCCAGTAGTGAAACAGGGGCCCACATTGATACGCAGTATTTT. Full variable domain (outside the CDR3, taken from reference TRBV19 and TRBJ2-3): DGGITQSPKYLFRKEGQNVTLSCEQNLNHDAMYWYRQDPGQGLRLIYYSQIVNDFQKGDIAEGYSVSREKKESFPLTVTSAQKNPTAFYLCASSETGAHIDTQYFGPGTRLTVL.

This chain uses TRBV7-9 with TRBJ2-5, with TRBD1 matching 8 bases. J was trimmed by 5 bases and V by 5 bases; bases with no gene match: 13. Germline CDR1 SEHNR, CDR2 FQNEAQ (reference sequence). The CDR3 consists of 16 residues. The DNA for the CDR3 is TGTGCCAGCAGCGACGCACTGGGACAGGCGCGGGAGACCCAGTACTTC. Its translation: CASSDALGQARETQYF.

Written as DNA, the CDR3 is TGCGCCAGCAGCTTGGCCCAAGGGGGGGTAGATGAGCAGTTCTTC. Protein sequence: CASSLAQGGVDEQFF. The chain carries TRBV5-1 and TRBJ2-1; tentative D call: TRBD2 (7 bases). V lost 0 bases, J lost 8 bases, and 15 bases lay in between. Germline lookup yields CDR1 SGHRS and CDR2 YFSETQ. This CDR3 has 15 residues.

V gene TRBV10-3 combines with J gene TRBJ2-3; D unresolved. V lost 4 bases and J lost 4, with 9 bases in between. CDR1 ENHRY and CDR2 SYGVKD come from the germline V gene. This CDR3 is 13 amino acids long. This CDR3 is CAISANTPDTQYF. In nucleotides, the CDR3 is TGTGCCATCAGTGCGAACACCCCAGATACGCAGTATTTT.

J is TRBJ2-3 and V is TRBV6-2 or TRBV6-3, with D unresolved. Germline V gives CDR1 MNHEY, CDR2 SVGEGT. The CDR3 is made up of 14 amino acids. V lost 5 bases to trimming and J lost 0 bases, with 9 bases between them. The CDR3 DNA sequence: TGTGCCAGCAGTGTCTCTCGTAGCACAGATACGCAGTATTTT. This sequence encodes CASSVSRSTDTQYF.

The V gene is TRBV10-3, the J gene TRBJ2-3; D might be TRBD2 (5 bases). Per the germline V gene, CDR1 is ENHRY and CDR2 is SYGVKD. V was shortened by 3 bases and J by 2 bases, with 9 bases between the two germline ends. This CDR3 has 14 residues. CDR3 coding DNA: TGTGCCATCAGTGAAAGAGCGGACACAGATACGCAGTATTTT. Its translation is CAISERADTDTQYF.

CDR3 bases: TGCGCCAGCAGTGAATCGAGGATACCGCAGTATTTT. This translates into CASSESRIPQYF. The chain couples TRBV10-1 to TRBJ2-3, with D hard to call. The V end lost 3 bases, the J end lost 10 bases, and 11 bases lay between the germline ends. The germline V gene has CDR1 WNHNN and CDR2 SYGVQD (reference sequence). The CDR3 spans 12 residues.

This sequence joins TRBV3-1 (or the pseudogene TRBV3-2) and TRBJ2-3; D is perhaps TRBD1 or TRBD2 (6 bases each). The CDR3 has 15 residues. V shed 8 bases and J shed 0 bases, with 15 bases lying between them. Germline CDR1 is LGHDT and CDR2 is YNNKEL (reference sequence). This CDR3 reads CASCEGGGSTDTQYF. In DNA form, the CDR3 reads TGTGCCAGCTGCGAAGGAGGGGGAAGCACAGATACGCAGTATTTT.

The rearrangement links TRBV7-9 to TRBJ1-6, with D unclear. Trimming shortened V by 1 base and J by 7 bases, and 8 bases separated the two germline ends. The CDR3 loop spans 14 amino acids. CDR1 SEHNR and CDR2 FQNEAQ come from the germline V gene (reference sequence). The CDR3 DNA sequence: TGTGCCAGCAGCTTAGATAACTACAATTCACCCCTCCACTTT. It is translated as CASSLDNYNSPLHF.

The rearrangement joins TRBV5-1 to TRBJ2-1, with 8 bases matching TRBD2. Per the germline V gene, CDR1 is SGHRS and CDR2 is YFSETQ. This CDR3 comprises 15 residues. V was clipped by 5 bases and J by 0 bases; unmatched bases: 4. The CDR3 nucleotides are TGCGCCAGCAGTACTAGCGGTGCCTCCTACAATGAGCAGTTCTTC. Protein: CASSTSGASYNEQFF.